This T cell receptor beta chain was observed in a study of cytomegalovirus exposure and HLA in healthy donors. As for the study in general: Inside one of the first data releases sat around 85 million unique TCRs taken from HLA-typed donors. Genotyping of nearly 400 donors showed that over 80% belonged to the Caucasian-associated ancestry cluster. Notes on the study in general: It was reported in a later analysis that an Asian-associated ancestry cluster showed fewer N-insertions than the approximately 700-donor mean. Several of the most significant clusters were apparently associated with common viral pathogens in a later analysis.

This clone turned up a few times. Its target is not known. The germline gives CDR1 SNHLY, CDR2 FYNNEI. The CDR3 has 13 amino acids. V lost 7 bases to trimming and J lost 2 bases; unmatched junction nucleotides: 5. PCR employed 60 Vbeta and 13 Jbeta primers. This table comes from immunoSEQ multiplex PCR, and its TCRdb copy is limited to in-frame clones, with some not included. The table shows about 200,000 clones, with approximately 86% occurring only once. The chain links TRBV2 to TRBJ2-7, with 7 bases fitting TRBD2. The origin of this receptor is a woman aged 25 to 39 in good health and CMV-seronegative. Sequencing used PBMCs. The CDR3 protein is CASMREPPYEQYF. CDR3 nucleotides: TGTGCCAGCATGCGGGAGCCCCCCTACGAGCAGTACTTC.